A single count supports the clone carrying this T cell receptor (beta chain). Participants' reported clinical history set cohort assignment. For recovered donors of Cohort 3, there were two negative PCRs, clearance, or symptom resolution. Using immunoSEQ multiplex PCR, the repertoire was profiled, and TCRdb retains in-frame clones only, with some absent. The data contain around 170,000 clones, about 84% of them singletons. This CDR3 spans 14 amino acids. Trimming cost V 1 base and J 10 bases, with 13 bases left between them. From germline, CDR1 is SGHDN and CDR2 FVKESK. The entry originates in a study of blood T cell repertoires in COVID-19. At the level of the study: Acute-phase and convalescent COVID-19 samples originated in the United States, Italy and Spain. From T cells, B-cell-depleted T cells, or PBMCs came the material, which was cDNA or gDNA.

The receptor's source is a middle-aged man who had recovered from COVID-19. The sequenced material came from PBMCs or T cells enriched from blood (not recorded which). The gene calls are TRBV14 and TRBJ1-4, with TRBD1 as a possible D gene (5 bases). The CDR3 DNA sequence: TGTGCCAGCAGCCAAGGGGGGGGACGAGGAAAACTGTTTTTT. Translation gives CASSQGGGRGKLFF.